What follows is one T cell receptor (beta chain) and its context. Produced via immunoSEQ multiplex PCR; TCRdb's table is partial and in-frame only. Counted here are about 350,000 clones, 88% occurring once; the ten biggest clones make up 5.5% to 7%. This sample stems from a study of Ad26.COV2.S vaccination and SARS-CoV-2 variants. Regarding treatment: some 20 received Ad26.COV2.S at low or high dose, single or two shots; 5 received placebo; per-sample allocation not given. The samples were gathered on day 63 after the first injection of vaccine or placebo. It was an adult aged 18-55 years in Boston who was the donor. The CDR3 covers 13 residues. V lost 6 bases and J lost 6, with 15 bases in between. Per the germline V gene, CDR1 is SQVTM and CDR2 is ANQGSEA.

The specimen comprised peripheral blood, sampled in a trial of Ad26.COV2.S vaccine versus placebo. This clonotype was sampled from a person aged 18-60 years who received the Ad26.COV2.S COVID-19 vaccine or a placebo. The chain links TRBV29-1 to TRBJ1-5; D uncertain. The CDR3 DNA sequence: TGCAGCGTCCGGGATGGCACCAGTCAGCCCCAGCATTTT. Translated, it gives CSVRDGTSQPQHF.